Shown below are 26 T cell receptor beta chains from a single sample sequenced in a study of cytomegalovirus exposure and HLA in healthy donors. Primers: 60 Vbeta forward and 13 Jbeta reverse. Repertoires were generated with immunoSEQ multiplex PCR, while TCRdb's copy carries only in-frame clones and drops some. The data hold tens of thousands of clones, with approximately 77% observed a single time. Sequenced input: PBMCs. Every receptor here comes from a woman in her twenties or thirties in good health and CMV-seropositive.

This clone was observed a few times. J is TRBJ1-2 and V is TRBV10-3, with 8 nucleotides matching TRBD1. Germline-derived CDR1 and CDR2 are ENHRY and SYGVKD. The length of the CDR3 is 14 residues. The junction had 5 bases not matched to a gene; V was cut back by 0 bases and J by 8 bases. Here the CDR3 reads CAISESQGARGYTF. The CDR3 DNA follows: TGTGCCATCAGTGAGTCGCAGGGGGCGCGAGGCTACACCTTC.

The chain carries TRBV30 and TRBJ2-7, with 7 bases identical to TRBD1. Germline V gene lookup returns CDR1 GTSNPN and CDR2 SVGIG (reference sequence). This CDR3 comprises 13 residues. V lost 1 base, J lost 4 bases, and 4 bases stayed unmatched. The CDR3 DNA follows: TGTGCCTGGAGTGCGACAGGGAAGTACGAGCAGTACTTC. Its translation is CAWSATGKYEQYF.

This chain connects TRBV19 to TRBJ2-1, with D perhaps TRBD2 (7 bases). This CDR3 region has 14 residues. V was clipped by 3 bases and J by 7 bases, with 13 bases between them. Germline V lookup: CDR1 LNHDA, CDR2 SQIVND (reference sequence). The CDR3 DNA is TGTGCCAGTAGTATTGGACTAGGGGGGAATGAGCAGTTCTTC. It is translated as CASSIGLGGNEQFF.

This rearrangement joins TRBV7-2 to TRBJ2-3; maybe TRBD2 (6 bases). The CDR3 runs to 15 residues. Germline V gene lookup returns CDR1 SGHTA and CDR2 FQGNSA. Trimming stripped 0 bases from V and 3 bases from J, with 10 bases between. The chain's CDR3 is CASSLAAGRTDTQYF. CDR3 DNA: TGTGCCAGCAGCTTAGCCGCGGGGCGAACAGATACGCAGTATTTT.

CDR3 protein: CASSSGTGDTGELFF. The CDR3 region has the DNA TGTGCCAGCAGCTCCGGGACAGGGGACACCGGGGAGCTGTTTTTT. The V and J genes are TRBV7-9 and TRBJ2-2; 10 bases align to TRBD1. Germline CDR1 SEHNR, CDR2 FQNEAQ (reference sequence). The trim removed 4 bases at V and 3 bases at J, leaving 2 bases unmatched. CDR3 length equals 15 residues.

The chain has TRBV27 and TRBJ2-1, with D possibly TRBD2 on 6 matching bases. V lost 7 bases and J 7 bases, leaving 14 bases between the germline ends. This CDR3 has 13 residues. Germline-derived CDR1 and CDR2 are MNHEY and SMNVEV (reference sequence). CDR3 sequence (DNA): TGTGCCAGCAACATAGCGGACGGAAATGAGCAGTTCTTC. Translated: CASNIADGNEQFF.

The rearrangement uses TRBV5-4 and TRBJ2-3; TRBD1 agrees at 9 bases. This CDR3 is 16 amino acids long. The V segment lost 4 bases and the J segment 2 bases; nucleotides outside the gene matches: 8. CDR1 and CDR2 from the germline V gene are SGHNT and YYREEE (reference sequence). The CDR3 DNA reads TGTGCCAGCAGCCCCAGGACAGGGGCTACCACAGATACGCAGTATTTT. This encodes CASSPRTGATTDTQYF.

This clone was counted a single time. V and J are TRBV29-1 and TRBJ2-1, with TRBD1 identical over 8 bases. Germline CDR1 reads SQVTM; CDR2 reads ANQGSEA. This CDR3 contains 14 residues. With V trimmed by 4 bases and J by 5 bases, 7 bases remained unmatched. The CDR3: CSVGLGQVNNEQFF. The CDR3, as DNA: TGCAGCGTTGGTTTGGGACAGGTGAACAATGAGCAGTTCTTC.

This clone has only a few counts. The rearrangement uses TRBV7-9 and TRBJ2-3; TRBD2 agrees at 8 bases. Unmatched junction bases numbered 1, after V lost 1 base and J lost 4 bases. The V gene's germline CDR1 is SEHNR and CDR2 FQNEAQ (reference sequence). This CDR3 comprises 14 residues. CDR3 DNA: TGTGCCAGCAGCTTAGACGGGAGGGCAGATACGCAGTATTTT. Amino acids: CASSLDGRADTQYF.

This rearrangement joins TRBV5-1 to TRBJ2-7, with TRBD2 identical over 11 bases. The CDR3 consists of 14 residues. Trimming removed 2 bases from V and 7 bases from J; junction bases left unmatched: 5. In germline, CDR1 is SGHRS, CDR2 YFSETQ. The CDR3 DNA reads TGCGCCAGCAGCTTAGGGACTAGCGGCTTGGAGCAGTACTTC. Encoded protein: CASSLGTSGLEQYF. Supplemented by reference TRBV5-1 and TRBJ2-7, the full variable domain reads KAGVTQTPRYLIKTRGQQVTLSCSPISGHRSVSWYQQTPGQGLQFLFEYFSETQRNKGNFPGRFSGRQFSNSRSEMNVSTLELGDSALYLCASSLGTSGLEQYFGPGTRLTVT.

This clone was counted a single time. The chain is built from TRBV10-3 and TRBJ2-2; 8 nucleotides match TRBD1. With 6 bases clipped from V and 8 bases from J, the junction kept 5 bases outside the gene matches. The CDR3 extends over 13 amino acids. CDR1 is ENHRY, CDR2 SYGVKD, per germline. The chain's CDR3 is CAISAQGAGELFF. For the CDR3, the DNA is TGTGCCATCAGCGCCCAGGGGGCAGGGGAGCTGTTTTTT.

V and J are TRBV11-3 and TRBJ2-3; D gene unclear. The CDR3 has 15 residues. Deletions cut 5 bases from V and 4 bases from J, with 16 bases between. Per the germline V gene, CDR1 is SGHNT and CDR2 is YENEEA. The CDR3 region has the DNA TGTGCCAGCAGCCCCGAACCCGCAGAGGCAGATACGCAGTATTTT. This encodes CASSPEPAEADTQYF. Full variable domain (remainder filled in from reference TRBV11-3 and TRBJ2-3): EAGVVQSPRYKIIEKKQPVAFWCNPISGHNTLYWYLQNLGQGPELLIRYENEEAVDDSQLPKDRFSAERLKGVDSTLKIQPAELGDSAVYLCASSPEPAEADTQYFGPGTRLTVL.

V and J are TRBV10-3 and TRBJ1-1; D may be TRBD1 (5 bases). This CDR3 has 15 residues. Germline assignment: CDR1 ENHRY and CDR2 SYGVKD. Trimming left V 6 bases short and J 0 bases short, with 14 bases between. The DNA for the CDR3 is TGTGCCATCAGGGGACTTGCGGGAATGAACACTGAAGCTTTCTTT. Encoded protein: CAIRGLAGMNTEAFF.

The rearrangement links TRBV2 to TRBJ1-3; D is ambiguous. Trimming removed 6 bases at V and 0 bases at J, with 9 bases between. Germline CDR1 reads SNHLY; CDR2 reads FYNNEI. This CDR3 is built from 14 residues. The CDR3 DNA is TGTGCCAGCAGGGGAGACATCTCTGGAAACACCATATATTTT. Translated, it gives CASRGDISGNTIYF.

The chain is built from TRBV7-9 and TRBJ2-7, with 11 bases fitting TRBD1. V trimming: 4 bases; J trimming: 9 bases; junction bases outside the gene matches: 2. Per the germline V gene, CDR1 is SEHNR and CDR2 is FQNEAQ (reference sequence). CDR3 size: 12 residues. CDR3 sequence: CASSSGQGVQYF. Written as DNA, the CDR3 is TGTGCCAGCAGCTCGGGACAGGGGGTGCAGTACTTC.

This clone was observed once. The chain combines TRBV7-6 with TRBJ2-2; a possible D gene is TRBD2 (6 bases). V gave up 2 bases and J gave up 2 bases, with 12 bases separating them. The CDR3 covers 16 residues. Germline CDR1 reads SGHVS; CDR2 reads FNYEAQ. CDR3 bases: TGTGCCAGCAGCTTATACGGGGGTCGTAACACCGGGGAGCTGTTTTTT. It encodes CASSLYGGRNTGELFF.

The chain links TRBV2 to TRBJ2-3, with 8 positions matching TRBD2. This CDR3 comprises 15 residues. Germline CDR1 is SNHLY and CDR2 is FYNNEI. V shed 5 bases, J shed 5 bases, and the junction held 9 bases outside the gene matches. The CDR3 loop is CASSYLSGSLDTQYF. The CDR3 coding sequence is TGTGCCAGCAGTTACCTGAGCGGGAGTTTAGATACGCAGTATTTT.

This clone was seen more than once but under ten times. The gene calls are TRBV11-2 and TRBJ1-4; 8 nucleotides match TRBD1. Germline V gene data show CDR1 as SGHAT and CDR2 as FQNNGV. The trim removed 1 base at V and 0 bases at J, leaving 7 bases unmatched. CDR3 length: 18 residues. This chain's CDR3 is CASSLGRGRHATNEKLFF. Here the CDR3 DNA reads TGTGCCAGCAGCTTAGGCAGGGGGCGTCATGCAACTAATGAAAAACTGTTTTTT.

V is TRBV9 and J is TRBJ2-7; a possible D gene is TRBD2 (6 bases). Germline V lookup: CDR1 SGDLS, CDR2 YYNGEE. V was cut by 0 bases and J by 1 base, with 11 bases left in between. There are 15 residues in the CDR3. CDR3 DNA sequence: TGTGCCAGCAGCGTAGGACCCGCGGGATCCTACGAGCAGTACTTC. It translates to CASSVGPAGSYEQYF.

The CDR3 DNA reads TGTGCCAGCAGCTTAAGGAGGAGAGAGACCCAGTACTTC. It is translated as CASSLRRRETQYF. The rearrangement uses TRBV7-9 and TRBJ2-5, with D possibly TRBD2 on 5 matching bases. The V end lost 2 bases, the J end lost 4 bases, and 8 bases lay between the germline ends. The CDR3 consists of 13 residues. Germline V lookup: CDR1 SEHNR, CDR2 FQNEAQ (reference sequence).

In its sample, this clone was seen once. V gene TRBV28 combines with J gene TRBJ1-5; maybe TRBD1 (6 bases). This CDR3 is built from 14 residues. Looked up from germline, CDR1 is MDHEN and CDR2 is SYDVKM. Trimming took 6 bases from V and 4 from J, leaving 13 bases between them. In DNA, the CDR3 is TGTGCCAGCAGCGTCGGGAGGGGGAATCAGCCCCAGCATTTT. Its protein is CASSVGRGNQPQHF.

J is TRBJ2-7 and V is TRBV28; 11 bases match TRBD2. The CDR3 consists of 15 residues. Per germline, CDR1 MDHEN and CDR2 SYDVKM. Unmatched junction bases numbered 10, after V lost 6 bases and J lost 6 bases. Here the CDR3 DNA reads TGTGCCAGCAGCCCCCAACTAGCGGGAGCTATCGAGCAGTACTTC. This codes for CASSPQLAGAIEQYF.

The rearrangement joins TRBV18 to TRBJ1-1; tentatively, D is TRBD1 (5 bases). V was shortened by 4 bases and J by 4 bases, with 10 bases between the two germline ends. This CDR3 region has 13 residues. Germline V gene sequence: CDR1 KGHSH, CDR2 LQKENI. The CDR3 nucleotides are TGTGCCAGCTCACTTAAGGGGATCACTGAAGCTTTCTTT. Translated, it gives CASSLKGITEAFF. The full variable domain, with the rest looked up from reference TRBV18 and TRBJ1-1, is NAGVMQNPRHLVRRRGQEARLRCSPMKGHSHVYWYRQLPEEGLKFMVYLQKENIIDESGMPKERFSAEFPKEGPSILRIQQVVRGDSAAYFCASSLKGITEAFFGQGTRLTVV.

This clone occurred many times. This chain links TRBV6-5 with TRBJ1-6; TRBD1 matches 9 bases. CDR3 length: 15 residues. J was trimmed by 6 bases and V by 0 bases; bases with no gene match: 0. CDR1 and CDR2 from the germline V gene are MNHEY and SVGAGI. CDR3 amino acids: CASSYSGQGNSPLHF. CDR3 in DNA: TGTGCCAGCAGTTACTCGGGACAGGGTAATTCACCCCTCCACTTT.

The genes are TRBV6-6 and TRBJ1-6; 7 bases align to TRBD1. Germline CDR1 is MNHNY and CDR2 is SVGAGI (reference sequence). V lost 2 bases, J lost 10 bases, and 8 bases stayed unmatched. CDR3 length: 15 amino acids. CDR3 coding DNA: TGTGCCAGCAGTTACCCAGACAGGGTCCAATCACCCCTCCACTTT. This gives the protein CASSYPDRVQSPLHF.

This clone has only one observation. The chain has TRBV14 and TRBJ1-1; the match to TRBD1 covers 8 bases. Germline-derived CDR1 and CDR2 are SGHDN and FVKESK. The V and J ends lost 5 bases and 7 bases, in that order; junction bases with no gene match: 6. There are 13 residues in the CDR3. The chain's CDR3 is CASSKQGDFEAFF. The CDR3 region has the DNA TGTGCCAGCAGCAAACAGGGGGACTTTGAAGCTTTCTTT.